The rows below give T cell receptor beta chains drawn from one sample of a study of cytomegalovirus exposure and HLA in healthy donors. Assay: immunoSEQ multiplex PCR; the TCRdb copy retains only in-frame clones and omits some. The data show fewer than 200,000 clones, about 79% seen once. Sample: PBMCs. The receptors shown here come from a female donor in good health and CMV-seronegative. CDR3s include the opening cysteine and the closing phenylalanine or tryptophan. A D gene is named only where the DNA matches it firmly. Clone size appears in some rows only: once, few, many, or a class for an expanded clone.

J: TRBJ2-7; D: TRBD1; V: TRBV28; size: .; DNA: TGTGCCAGCCAGGGGGCTAGGGGGATGGCCTCCTACGAGCAGTACTTC; CDR3: CASQGARGMASYEQYF
J: TRBJ2-3; D: .; V: TRBV7-9; size: .; DNA: TGTGCCAGCAGCGGACTTGTGGTCAGGGGAACAGATACGCAGTATTTT; CDR3: CASSGLVVRGTDTQYF
J: TRBJ1-1; D: .; V: TRBV7-9; size: .; DNA: TGTGCCAGCAGCGGACGGGTGGGGGCGTTGGACACTGAAGCTTTCTTT; CDR3: CASSGRVGALDTEAFF
J: TRBJ2-1; D: TRBD1; V: TRBV5-4; size: once; DNA: TGTGCCAGCAGCCCAGGACAGGGGATATACAATGAGCAGTTCTTC; CDR3: CASSPGQGIYNEQFF
J: TRBJ1-5; D: .; V: TRBV5-6; size: .; DNA: TGTGCCAGCAGCCCCTACAGGAGCAATCAGCCCCAGCATTTT; CDR3: CASSPYRSNQPQHF
J: TRBJ2-5; D: .; V: TRBV5-4; size: few; DNA: TGTGCCAGCAGCTTGCGGGGAGCAGAGACCCAGTACTTC; CDR3: CASSLRGAETQYF
J: TRBJ2-7; D: TRBD2; V: TRBV28; size: .; DNA: TGTGCCAGCAGTCCCTCAAGCGGGAGTTTCCTCTACGAGCAGTACTTC; CDR3: CASSPSSGSFLYEQYF
J: TRBJ1-3; D: .; V: TRBV18; size: .; DNA: TGTGCCAGCTCACCTAGCGAGGGAGTTTCTGGAAACACCATATATTTT; CDR3: CASSPSEGVSGNTIYF
J: TRBJ2-1; D: TRBD2; V: TRBV19; size: .; DNA: TGTGCTACCCGGGATAGCGGGAGCTCCAATGAGCAGTTCTTC; CDR3: CATRDSGSSNEQFF
J: TRBJ2-7; D: TRBD2; V: TRBV4-3; size: .; DNA: TGCGCCAGCAGCCAAGTTACGTCGGGGGGGAAAGAGCAGTACTTC; CDR3: CASSQVTSGGKEQYF
J: TRBJ2-1; D: .; V: TRBV7-8; size: once; DNA: TGTGCCAGCAGCTTGGAGCCAGCAGCCTACAATGAGCAGTTCTTC; CDR3: CASSLEPAAYNEQFF
J: TRBJ2-1; D: .; V: TRBV6-6; size: .; DNA: TGTGCCAGCAGTTACGGTGGCAGATACTACAATGAGCAGTTCTTC; CDR3: CASSYGGRYYNEQFF
J: TRBJ2-2; D: .; V: TRBV5-4; size: .; DNA: TGTGCCAGTCAGGGGGAGGCCGGGGAGCTGTTTTTT; CDR3: CASQGEAGELFF
J: TRBJ1-2; D: .; V: TRBV28; size: .; DNA: TGTGCCAGCAGTAGTCAGGGGAACTATGGCTACACCTTC; CDR3: CASSSQGNYGYTF
J: TRBJ2-7; D: TRBD1; V: TRBV5-1; size: .; DNA: TGCGCCAGCGGAACCGGGACAGGGCTCCCCGAGCAGTACTTC; CDR3: CASGTGTGLPEQYF
J: TRBJ2-1; D: TRBD2; V: TRBV11-3; size: .; DNA: TGTGCCAGCAGCTTAGATCGCTTCGGGAGGGCGGGTGAGCAGTTCTTC; CDR3: CASSLDRFGRAGEQFF
J: TRBJ2-7; D: TRBD2; V: TRBV2; size: few; DNA: TGTGCCAGCAGTGGAGGACTAGCGGGCATTTACGAGCAGTACTTC; CDR3: CASSGGLAGIYEQYF
J: TRBJ2-1; D: .; V: TRBV27; size: .; DNA: TGTGCCAGCTCCGGAGGGAAGGGCAATGAGCAGTTCTTC; CDR3: CASSGGKGNEQFF
J: TRBJ1-4; D: TRBD1; V: TRBV2; size: few; DNA: TGTGCCAGCAGCCTCGGACAGGGGCTGTATGAAAAACTGTTTTTT; CDR3: CASSLGQGLYEKLFF
J: TRBJ2-5; D: .; V: TRBV6-5; size: .; DNA: TGTGCCGGGGGGTCTCCCGGGGTCGGGCAGTACTTC; CDR3: CAGGSPGVGQYF
J: TRBJ2-3; D: .; V: TRBV27; size: .; DNA: TGTGCCAGCAGTGGGGTTCTAGCGTCAGATACGCAGTATTTT; CDR3: CASSGVLASDTQYF
J: TRBJ2-7; D: TRBD2; V: TRBV7-2; size: .; DNA: TGTGCCAGCAGCCCACTGCGAGGGACTAGCGGGACGGTCGAGCAGTACTTC; CDR3: CASSPLRGTSGTVEQYF
J: TRBJ2-2; D: TRBD1; V: TRBV19; size: .; DNA: TGTGCCACCTCGGACAGGGGACCCACCGGGGAGCTGTTTTTT; CDR3: CATSDRGPTGELFF
J: TRBJ2-5; D: TRBD1; V: TRBV7-2; size: .; DNA: TGTGCCAGCAGCTCTTCAGGGGGTATCCAAGAGACCCAGTACTTC; CDR3: CASSSSGGIQETQYF
J: TRBJ1-5; D: TRBD1; V: TRBV10-3; size: .; DNA: TGTGCCATCAGTGAGGCCGGGACAGGGGACAATCAGCCCCAGCATTTT; CDR3: CAISEAGTGDNQPQHF
J: TRBJ2-7; D: .; V: TRBV27; size: once; DNA: TGTGCCAGCTCTTTATCAGGGGACACGACCTACGAGCAGTACTTC; CDR3: CASSLSGDTTYEQYF
J: TRBJ1-1; D: .; V: TRBV10-3; size: .; DNA: TGTGCCATCAGTGAGTCATTCGGACAGTTGAACACTGAAGCTTTCTTT; CDR3: CAISESFGQLNTEAFF
J: TRBJ1-2; D: TRBD1; V: TRBV30; size: .; DNA: TGTGCCTGGAGCCGGGACAGGAAAACAAATGGCTACACCTTC; CDR3: CAWSRDRKTNGYTF